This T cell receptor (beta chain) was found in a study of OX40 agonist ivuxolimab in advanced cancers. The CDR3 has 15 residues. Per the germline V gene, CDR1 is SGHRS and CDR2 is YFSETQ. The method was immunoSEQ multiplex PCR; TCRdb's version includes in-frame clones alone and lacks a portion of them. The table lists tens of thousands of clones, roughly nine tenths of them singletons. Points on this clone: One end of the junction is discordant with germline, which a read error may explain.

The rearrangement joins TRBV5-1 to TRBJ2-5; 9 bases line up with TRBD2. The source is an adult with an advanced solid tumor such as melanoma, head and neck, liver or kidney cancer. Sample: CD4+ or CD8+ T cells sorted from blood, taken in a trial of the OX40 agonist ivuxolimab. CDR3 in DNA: TGCGCCCGCAGCCCGGGCGGGGGGGGCCGGGGGTCCCAGTACTTC. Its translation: CARSPGGGGRGSQYF.